Shown below are 18 T cell receptor beta chains from a single sample sequenced in a study of T cell responses to AZD1222 COVID-19 vaccine. The method was immunoSEQ multiplex PCR; TCRdb's version includes in-frame clones alone and lacks a portion of them. The table lists roughly 79,000 clones, 78% of them singletons. The sequencing used peripheral blood, collected on day 0 of AZD1222 vaccination. These receptors all stem from an adult in good health.

This sequence joins TRBV19 and TRBJ2-1, with D maybe TRBD2 (6 bases). This CDR3 has 14 residues. The germline CDR1 and CDR2 sequences are LNHDA and SQIVND (reference sequence). The V gene lost 0 bases and the J gene lost 9 bases, with 12 bases spanning the gap. The CDR3 nucleotides are TGTGCCAGTAGTATAGACAGGCGGGGTACTGAGCAGTTCTTC. Protein: CASSIDRRGTEQFF.

The rearrangement uses TRBV7-8 and TRBJ1-4; a possible D gene is TRBD1 (5 bases). V lost 8 bases to trimming and J lost 7 bases, with 23 bases between them. The CDR3 is 16 residues long. CDR1 is SGHVS and CDR2 is FQNEAQ in the germline V gene. The CDR3 DNA sequence: TGTGCCAGCTCCGGCCGGGGGGGTAAGTCGTTTGAAAAACTGTTTTTT. It translates to CASSGRGGKSFEKLFF.

The V gene is TRBV6-2 or TRBV6-3, the J gene TRBJ2-3, with D possibly being TRBD1 or TRBD2 (5 bases each). V gave up 0 bases and J gave up 1 base, with 14 bases separating them. CDR1 is MNHEY, CDR2 SVGEGT, per germline. This CDR3 region has 17 residues. CDR3 DNA sequence: TGTGCCAGCAGTTACTCGATATCGAGAGGGGGCACAGATACGCAGTATTTT. It translates to CASSYSISRGGTDTQYF.

The rearrangement uses TRBV11-2 and TRBJ2-1, with D maybe TRBD1 (6 bases). CDR1 SGHAT and CDR2 FQNNGV come from the germline V gene. This CDR3 is built from 16 residues. The V end was cut by 3 bases, the J end by 3 bases, with 15 bases between. The CDR3: CASSFFQGIVYNEQFF. The CDR3 coding sequence is TGTGCCAGCAGCTTTTTCCAGGGGATAGTCTACAATGAGCAGTTCTTC. The variable domain in full, completed from reference TRBV11-2 and TRBJ2-1, reads EAGVAQSPRYKIIEKRQSVAFWCNPISGHATLYWYQQILGQGPKLLIQFQNNGVVDDSQLPKDRFSAERLKGVDSTLKIQPAKLEDSAVYLCASSFFQGIVYNEQFFGPGTRLTVL.

The chain combines TRBV5-1 with TRBJ2-7, with TRBD1 as a possible D gene (5 bases). V lost 4 bases, J lost 3 bases, and 17 bases lay in between. The CDR3 has 15 residues. Germline CDR1 and CDR2: SGHRS and YFSETQ. The CDR3 protein is CASSPRADQGYEQYF. The CDR3 region has the DNA TGCGCCAGCAGCCCCCGCGCGGACCAGGGCTACGAGCAGTACTTC.

J is TRBJ2-4 and V is TRBV18; perhaps D is TRBD1 or TRBD2 (6 bases each). This CDR3 contains 13 residues. Trimming removed 5 bases from V and 8 bases from J, with 13 bases in between. Germline CDR1 is KGHSH and CDR2 is LQKENI. This chain's CDR3 is CASSRGAWDIQYF. CDR3 DNA sequence: TGTGCCAGCTCAAGGGGGGCCTGGGACATTCAGTACTTC.

The chain couples TRBV27 to TRBJ2-1; 8 bases match TRBD1. The trim removed 2 bases at V and 4 bases at J, leaving 7 bases unmatched. Per the germline V gene, CDR1 is MNHEY and CDR2 is SMNVEV (reference sequence). This CDR3 contains 16 residues. The CDR3 here is CASSLDRTGRYNEQFF. The CDR3 region has the DNA TGTGCCAGCAGTTTAGATAGGACAGGGCGGTACAATGAGCAGTTCTTC.

J is TRBJ1-1 and V is TRBV10-2; 7 bases align to TRBD1. Germline V gene lookup returns CDR1 WSHSY and CDR2 SAAADI. V lost 2 bases to trimming and J lost 4 bases; unmatched junction nucleotides: 1. This CDR3 contains 13 residues. CDR3 sequence (DNA): TGCGCCAGCAGTGAGGACAGGGCCACTGAAGCTTTCTTT. It codes for CASSEDRATEAFF.

The count of this clone is one. The V gene is TRBV6-5, the J gene TRBJ1-5; D possibly corresponds to TRBD1 (5 bases). V lost 6 bases, J lost 0 bases, and 9 bases lay in between. CDR3 length: 14 amino acids. CDR1 and CDR2 from the germline V gene are MNHEY and SVGAGI. The CDR3 sequence is CASSRRDSNQPQHF. The CDR3 DNA is TGTGCCAGCAGCCGCAGGGATAGCAATCAGCCCCAGCATTTT.

The chain couples TRBV7-6 to TRBJ1-2; 10 bases are shared with TRBD1. From germline, CDR1 is SGHVS and CDR2 FNYEAQ. The CDR3 covers 17 residues. V gave up 1 base and J gave up 5 bases; unmatched junction bases: 10. The CDR3 is CASSLDSGWDRGYGYTF. The CDR3 nucleotides read TGTGCCAGCAGCTTAGACTCAGGCTGGGACAGGGGTTATGGCTACACCTTC.

This sequence joins TRBV6-1 and TRBJ2-7; TRBD2 agrees at 8 bases. The CDR3 has 19 residues. The germline V gene encodes CDR1 MNHNS and CDR2 SASEGT. V was pared by 0 bases and J by 0 bases, with 13 bases of the junction left unmatched. CDR3 DNA sequence: TGTGCCAGCAGTGAAGCAGCGGGAGAAACCTTGGGAAGCTCCTACGAGCAGTACTTC. Translating gives CASSEAAGETLGSSYEQYF.

The genes are TRBV10-3 and TRBJ2-2; D may correspond to TRBD1 or TRBD2 (5 bases each). V was cut by 6 bases and J by 5 bases, with 16 bases left in between. The CDR3 has 15 amino acids. Germline CDR1 is ENHRY and CDR2 is SYGVKD. The CDR3 protein is CAIRRGTEGTGELFF. As DNA, the CDR3 is TGTGCCATCAGGAGGGGCACCGAAGGAACCGGGGAGCTGTTTTTT.

The sample holds one count of this clone. A read error may account for a junction end that differs from germline. V and J are TRBV6-5 and TRBJ2-5, with TRBD2 identical over 10 bases. This CDR3 contains 15 residues. Germline CDR1 is MNHEY and CDR2 is SVGAGI. The CDR3 DNA reads as TGCGCCAGCAGTTCCTCGGGGACTAGCGTCCGGTCCCAGTACTTC. The encoded protein is CASSSSGTSVRSQYF.

This chain joins TRBV3-1 (or the pseudogene TRBV3-2) and TRBJ1-2, with a possible D match to TRBD1 (5 bases). This CDR3 comprises 14 residues. Between the trimmed V and J ends, which lost 0 bases and 8 bases, there was a span of 13 bases. CDR1 and CDR2 from the germline V gene are LGHDT and YNNKEL (reference sequence). CDR3 coding DNA: TGTGCCAGCAGCCAAGAGGGGACGGCCTCAGGCTACACCTTC. Protein: CASSQEGTASGYTF.

J is TRBJ2-3 and V is TRBV6-2 or TRBV6-3; TRBD2 aligns across 7 bases. Trimming cost V 2 bases and J 1 base; bases outside gene matches: 9. The CDR3 consists of 17 residues. Looked up from germline, CDR1 is MNHEY and CDR2 is SVGEGT. CDR3 sequence reads: CASSYSMREMRTDTQYF. The CDR3 DNA reads as TGTGCCAGCAGTTACAGTATGCGGGAGATGCGCACAGATACGCAGTATTTT.

Only one count was recorded for this clone. V and J are TRBV5-1 and TRBJ2-1; the D is unclear. Germline V gene data show CDR1 as SGHRS and CDR2 as YFSETQ. V was shortened by 1 base and J by 10 bases, with 15 bases between the two germline ends. The CDR3 length is 14 residues. The CDR3 nucleotides are TGCGCCAGCAGCTTGCCAGGTGGCTCAGGAGAGCAGTTCTTC. This encodes CASSLPGGSGEQFF.

The chain employs TRBV28 and TRBJ1-2, with 8 nucleotides matching TRBD1. The CDR3 runs to 14 residues. Germline V lookup: CDR1 MDHEN, CDR2 SYDVKM. The V gene end was trimmed by 6 bases and the J gene end by 3 bases; junction bases not matched to a gene: 6. CDR3 coding DNA: TGTGCCAGCAGCCTCGGACAGGGTGACTATGGCTACACCTTC. It specifies CASSLGQGDYGYTF.

The rearrangement uses TRBV7-8 and TRBJ1-2; D is unresolved. Germline values: CDR1 SGHVS, CDR2 FQNEAQ. This CDR3 has 15 residues. V was cut by 2 bases and J by 5 bases, with 15 bases left in between. In DNA, the CDR3 is TGTGCCAGCAGCTTAAGGGATTTGGGAGGGTATGGCTACACCTTC. It is translated as CASSLRDLGGYGYTF.